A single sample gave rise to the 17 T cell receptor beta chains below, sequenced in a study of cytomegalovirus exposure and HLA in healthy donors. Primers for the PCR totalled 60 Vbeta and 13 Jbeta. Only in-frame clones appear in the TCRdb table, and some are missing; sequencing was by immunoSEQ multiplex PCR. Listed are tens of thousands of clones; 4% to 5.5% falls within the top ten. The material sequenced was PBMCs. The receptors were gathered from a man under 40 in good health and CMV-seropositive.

For the CDR3, the DNA is TGTGCCAGCACCCAACTAGCGGGGGGTGCAGATACGCAGTATTTT. Protein: CASTQLAGGADTQYF. This sequence joins TRBV6-1 and TRBJ2-3, with 12 bases that match TRBD2. The CDR3 loop spans 15 amino acids. Germline values: CDR1 MNHNS, CDR2 SASEGT. V shed 7 bases and J 4 bases; nucleotides not matched to a gene: 6.

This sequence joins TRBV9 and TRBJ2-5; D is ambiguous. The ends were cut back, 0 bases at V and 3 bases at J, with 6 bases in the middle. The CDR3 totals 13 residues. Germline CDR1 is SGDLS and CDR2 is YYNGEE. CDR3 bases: TGTGCCAGCAGCGTAGGTGGAGAAGAGACCCAGTACTTC. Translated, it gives CASSVGGEETQYF. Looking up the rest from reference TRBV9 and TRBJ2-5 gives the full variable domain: DSGVTQTPKHLITATGQRVTLRCSPRSGDLSVYWYQQSLDQGLQFLIQYYNGEERAKGNILERFSAQQFPDLHSELNLSSLELGDSALYFCASSVGGEETQYFGPGTRLLVL.

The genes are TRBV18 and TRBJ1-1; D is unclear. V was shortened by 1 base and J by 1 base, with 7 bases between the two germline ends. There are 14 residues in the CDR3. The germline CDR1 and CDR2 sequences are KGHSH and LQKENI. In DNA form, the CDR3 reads TGTGCCAGCTCACCACAGGAGACGAACACTGAAGCTTTCTTT. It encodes CASSPQETNTEAFF.

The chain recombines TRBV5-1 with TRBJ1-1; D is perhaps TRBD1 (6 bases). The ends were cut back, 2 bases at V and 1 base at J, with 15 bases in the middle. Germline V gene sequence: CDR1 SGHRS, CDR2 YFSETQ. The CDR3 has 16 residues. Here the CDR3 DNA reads TGCGCCAGCAGCTTAACAACAGGGTCCGGGAACACTGAAGCTTTCTTT. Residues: CASSLTTGSGNTEAFF.

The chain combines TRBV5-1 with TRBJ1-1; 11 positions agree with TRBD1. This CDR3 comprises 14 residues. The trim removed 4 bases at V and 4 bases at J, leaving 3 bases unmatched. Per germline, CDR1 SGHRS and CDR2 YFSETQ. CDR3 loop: CASSTGTGGTEAFF. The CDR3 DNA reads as TGCGCCAGCAGCACCGGGACAGGGGGCACTGAAGCTTTCTTT.

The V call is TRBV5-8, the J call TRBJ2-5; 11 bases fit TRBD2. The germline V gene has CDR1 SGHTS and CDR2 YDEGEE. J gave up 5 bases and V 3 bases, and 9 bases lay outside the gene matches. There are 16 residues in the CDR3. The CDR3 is CASSSGTSGKGETQYF. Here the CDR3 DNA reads TGTGCCAGCAGCTCAGGGACTAGCGGAAAGGGGGAGACCCAGTACTTC.

In DNA, the CDR3 is TGTGCCAGCAGTCCGGGGACTAGCGGGAGGGCCGCATTTCACGAGCAGTACTTC. It encodes CASSPGTSGRAAFHEQYF. The chain employs TRBV27 and TRBJ2-7, with 16 bases fitting TRBD2. J lost 5 bases, V lost 5 bases, and 12 bases had no gene match. CDR1 is MNHEY, CDR2 SMNVEV, per germline (reference sequence). The CDR3 spans 18 residues.

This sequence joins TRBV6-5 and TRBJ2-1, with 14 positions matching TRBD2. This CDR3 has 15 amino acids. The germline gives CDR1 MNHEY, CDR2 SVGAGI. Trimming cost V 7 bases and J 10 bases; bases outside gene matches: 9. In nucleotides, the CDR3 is TGTGCCAGCACCACCGGGACTAGCGGGAGTAGGGAGCAGTTCTTC. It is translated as CASTTGTSGSREQFF.

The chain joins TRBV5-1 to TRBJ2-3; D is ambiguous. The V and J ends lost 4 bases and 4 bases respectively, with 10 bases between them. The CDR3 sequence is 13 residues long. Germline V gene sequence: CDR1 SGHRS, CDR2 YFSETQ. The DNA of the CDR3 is TGCGCCAGCAGCCCCCGACTCGCAGATACGCAGTATTTT. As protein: CASSPRLADTQYF.

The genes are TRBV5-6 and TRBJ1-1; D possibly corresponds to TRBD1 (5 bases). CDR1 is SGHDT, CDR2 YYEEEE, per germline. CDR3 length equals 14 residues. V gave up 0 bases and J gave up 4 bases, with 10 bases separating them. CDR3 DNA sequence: TGTGCCAGCAGCTTGGACAGGAGAGGCACTGAAGCTTTCTTT. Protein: CASSLDRRGTEAFF.

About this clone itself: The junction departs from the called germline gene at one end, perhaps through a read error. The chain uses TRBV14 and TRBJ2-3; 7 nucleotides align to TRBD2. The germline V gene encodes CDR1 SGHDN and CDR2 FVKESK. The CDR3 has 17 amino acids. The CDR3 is CASSQEVRLAVVDKQYF. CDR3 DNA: TGTGCCAGCAGCCAAGAAGTTCGTCTAGCGGTCGTAGATAAGCAGTATTTT.

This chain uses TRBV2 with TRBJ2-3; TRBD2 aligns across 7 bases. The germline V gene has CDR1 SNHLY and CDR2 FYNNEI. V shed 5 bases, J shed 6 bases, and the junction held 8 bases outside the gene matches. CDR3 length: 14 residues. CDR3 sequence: CASSPTGGADTQYF. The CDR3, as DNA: TGTGCCAGCAGTCCAACGGGGGGTGCTGATACGCAGTATTTT.

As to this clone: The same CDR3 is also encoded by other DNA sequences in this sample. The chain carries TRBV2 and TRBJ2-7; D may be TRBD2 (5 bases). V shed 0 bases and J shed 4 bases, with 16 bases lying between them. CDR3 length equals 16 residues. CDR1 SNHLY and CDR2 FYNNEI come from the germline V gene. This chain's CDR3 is CASSEALIGVRYEQYF. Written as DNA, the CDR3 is TGTGCCAGCAGTGAAGCCCTGATCGGGGTTAGGTACGAGCAGTACTTC.

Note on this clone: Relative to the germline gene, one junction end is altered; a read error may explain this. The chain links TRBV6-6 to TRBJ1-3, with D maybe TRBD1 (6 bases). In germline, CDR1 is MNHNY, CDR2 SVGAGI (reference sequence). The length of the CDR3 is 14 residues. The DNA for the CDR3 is TGTGCCAGCAGCATAAGGGGGTCAGGAAACAACATATATTTT. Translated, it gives CASSIRGSGNNIYF.

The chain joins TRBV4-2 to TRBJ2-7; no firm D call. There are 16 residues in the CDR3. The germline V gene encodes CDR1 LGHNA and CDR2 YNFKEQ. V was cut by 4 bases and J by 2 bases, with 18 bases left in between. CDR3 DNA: TGTGCCAGCAGCCCTCAGACGGCAGAGGTCGCCTACGAGCAGTACTTC. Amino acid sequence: CASSPQTAEVAYEQYF.

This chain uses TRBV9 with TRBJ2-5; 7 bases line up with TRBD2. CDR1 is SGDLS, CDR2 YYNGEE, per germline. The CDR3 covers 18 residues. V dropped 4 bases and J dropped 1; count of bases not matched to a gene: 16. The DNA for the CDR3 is TGTGCCAGCAGCCGTGTAGGATCGGGAGGAGGGCTCCAAGAGACCCAGTACTTC. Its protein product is CASSRVGSGGGLQETQYF.

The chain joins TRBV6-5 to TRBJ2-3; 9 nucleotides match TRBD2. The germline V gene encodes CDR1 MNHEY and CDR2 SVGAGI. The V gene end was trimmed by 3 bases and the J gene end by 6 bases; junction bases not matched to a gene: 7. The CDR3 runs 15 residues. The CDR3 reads CASSYRGRVSDTQYF. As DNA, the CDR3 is TGTGCCAGCAGTTATCGCGGGAGGGTGTCGGATACGCAGTATTTT.